What follows are 30 T cell receptor beta chains derived from one specimen sequenced in a study of blood T cell repertoires in COVID-19. Method: immunoSEQ multiplex PCR; TCRdb's copy keeps in-frame clones and lacks some. The sample includes about 200,000 clones, about 89% of them seen just once. The sequenced material came from peripheral blood. The receptors here all came from a man aged 55 to 70 who had recovered from COVID-19.

This clone appeared a single time. The V call is TRBV5-5, the J call TRBJ2-7; no reliable D call. V dropped 1 base and J dropped 0 bases, with 5 bases sitting between them. In germline, CDR1 is SGHKS, CDR2 YYEKEE (reference sequence). CDR3 length: 13 amino acids. The CDR3 loop reads CASSLYSSYEQYF. The DNA for the CDR3 is TGTGCCAGCAGCTTGTACAGCTCCTACGAGCAGTACTTC.

The J gene is TRBJ1-1, the V gene TRBV2; possible D gene TRBD1, 5 bases. Germline CDR1 is SNHLY and CDR2 is FYNNEI. Trimming shortened V by 4 bases and J by 5 bases, and 11 bases separated the two germline ends. The CDR3 is 13 amino acids. The CDR3 loop is CASSGEGYTEAFF. The CDR3 DNA follows: TGTGCCAGCAGTGGGGAGGGGTATACTGAAGCTTTCTTT.

V is TRBV7-6 and J is TRBJ1-1; 7 bases agree with TRBD1. V shed 1 base, J shed 0 bases, and the junction held 2 bases outside the gene matches. From germline, CDR1 is SGHVS and CDR2 FNYEAQ. This CDR3 has 15 residues. CDR3 in amino acids: CASSLEGGMNTEAFF. Here the CDR3 DNA reads TGTGCCAGCAGCTTAGAAGGGGGCATGAACACTGAAGCTTTCTTT.

The chain combines TRBV23-1 with TRBJ1-3; 9 nucleotides match TRBD1. TRBV23-1 is sorted into the ORF group, with uncertain function. The CDR3 is 15 amino acids. V dropped 4 bases and J dropped 2; count of bases not matched to a gene: 3. CDR3 residues: CASSPRDRAGNTIYF. The DNA for the CDR3 is TGCGCCAGCAGTCCGAGGGACAGGGCTGGAAACACCATATATTTT.

This chain links TRBV24-1 with TRBJ1-1; 7 nucleotides line up with TRBD1. This CDR3 spans 13 amino acids. Germline CDR1 is KGHDR and CDR2 is SFDVKD. With V trimmed by 3 bases and J by 10 bases, 7 bases remained unmatched. Here the CDR3 DNA reads TGTGCCACCAGTGATGATACAGGGGAGAGAGCTTTCTTT. Its translation: CATSDDTGERAFF.

The genes are TRBV3-1 (or the pseudogene TRBV3-2) and TRBJ2-3; TRBD2 is a possible D gene (7 bases). This CDR3 comprises 15 residues. Germline V lookup: CDR1 LGHDT, CDR2 YNNKEL (reference sequence). V lost 1 base to trimming and J lost 4 bases, with 12 bases between them. CDR3 DNA: TGTGCCAGCAGCCAAGGTGGGGGGGCCCCAGATACGCAGTATTTT. Residues: CASSQGGGAPDTQYF.

The chain carries TRBV3-1 (or the pseudogene TRBV3-2) and TRBJ1-1; D uncertain. Trimming pared 0 bases from V and 1 base from J, leaving 6 bases between. In germline, CDR1 is LGHDT, CDR2 YNNKEL (reference sequence). This CDR3 has 14 residues. CDR3 loop: CASSQEPRNTEAFF. As DNA, the CDR3 is TGTGCCAGCAGCCAAGAACCGAGGAACACTGAAGCTTTCTTT.

The rearrangement links TRBV2 to TRBJ2-3; D may be TRBD2 (5 bases). The CDR3 runs to 12 residues. The ends were cut back, 4 bases at V and 6 bases at J, with 8 bases in the middle. Germline CDR1 reads SNHLY; CDR2 reads FYNNEI. The CDR3 nucleotides read TGTGCCAGCAGTGGAGGGTGGGATACGCAGTATTTT. Protein sequence: CASSGGWDTQYF.

This rearrangement joins TRBV7-6 to TRBJ1-1; no definite D call. This CDR3 has 12 amino acids. Germline V lookup: CDR1 SGHVS, CDR2 FNYEAQ. V gave up 1 base and J gave up 7 bases, with 7 bases separating them. The CDR3 is CASSLDRGEAFF. CDR3 nucleotide sequence: TGTGCCAGCAGCTTAGATCGGGGTGAAGCTTTCTTT.

The V and J genes are TRBV4-3 and TRBJ2-7, with 8 nucleotides matching TRBD1. The CDR3 loop spans 15 amino acids. Germline CDR1 reads LGHNA; CDR2 reads YSLEER. The V segment lost 4 bases and the J segment 2 bases; nucleotides outside the gene matches: 7. CDR3 DNA: TGCGCCAGCAGCCCCGGACAGGGAGTCCCCTACGAGCAGTACTTC. It is translated as CASSPGQGVPYEQYF.

V is TRBV19 and J is TRBJ2-3, with D possibly being TRBD1 (5 bases). The CDR3 sequence is 15 residues long. Germline V gene data show CDR1 as LNHDA and CDR2 as SQIVND (reference sequence). V lost 6 bases, J lost 0 bases, and 13 bases lay in between. CDR3 residues: CASRNRQFSTDTQYF. CDR3 sequence (DNA): TGTGCCAGTAGGAACAGACAGTTTAGCACAGATACGCAGTATTTT.

This sequence joins TRBV19 and TRBJ2-3; D may be TRBD1 (6 bases). Germline CDR1 and CDR2: LNHDA and SQIVND (reference sequence). Trimming cost V 4 bases and J 2 bases, with 16 bases left between them. The CDR3 covers 16 residues. CDR3 loop: CASSTWGRRVTDTQYF. CDR3 bases: TGTGCCAGTAGTACATGGGGGCGGAGAGTCACAGATACGCAGTATTTT.

The V call is TRBV24-1, the J call TRBJ1-2, with D unresolved. The CDR3 totals 13 residues. Germline V gene sequence: CDR1 KGHDR, CDR2 SFDVKD. The V gene lost 0 bases and the J gene lost 8 bases, with 9 bases spanning the gap. The CDR3, as DNA: TGTGCCACCAGTGATTTGCAATCCCGGGGCTACACCTTC. Its translation is CATSDLQSRGYTF.

The rearrangement joins TRBV3-1 (or the pseudogene TRBV3-2) to TRBJ2-7, with D maybe TRBD2 (5 bases). Germline V gene sequence: CDR1 LGHDT, CDR2 YNNKEL (reference sequence). This CDR3 has 12 amino acids. V gave up 8 bases and J gave up 3 bases, with 11 bases separating them. CDR3 DNA sequence: TGTGCCAGCTCGCGTCGGGACTACGAGCAGTACTTC. It yields the protein CASSRRDYEQYF.

This sequence joins TRBV6-4 and TRBJ1-2; 7 bases align to TRBD1. Trimming removed 5 bases from V and 3 bases from J; junction bases left unmatched: 9. The CDR3 runs to 15 residues. Germline assignment: CDR1 MRHNA and CDR2 SNTAGT. CDR3 nucleotides: TGTGCCAGCAGTCCCCAGGGGGGCTTCGACTATGGCTACACCTTC. It translates to CASSPQGGFDYGYTF.

The J gene is TRBJ2-3, the V gene TRBV5-1, with D possibly being TRBD2 (7 bases). The germline CDR1 and CDR2 sequences are SGHRS and YFSETQ. The CDR3 spans 15 residues. Trimming took off 0 bases at V and 5 bases at J, with 13 bases between the two ends. CDR3 sequence (DNA): TGCGCCAGCAGCTTGGTTCGGGGGGCAGAAGATACGCAGTATTTT. Translated, it gives CASSLVRGAEDTQYF.

V usage is TRBV28 and J usage is TRBJ1-1; the D gene is possibly TRBD1 (5 bases). V was clipped by 4 bases and J by 8 bases, with 26 bases between them. Germline loops: CDR1 MDHEN, CDR2 SYDVKM. The CDR3 runs 17 residues. The CDR3 DNA is TGTGCCAGCAGTTCCACTCCAGGGTTCGGGGGAGAGAGAGAAGCTTTCTTT. This gives the protein CASSSTPGFGGEREAFF.

This clone showed up just a few times. The chain recombines TRBV18 with TRBJ2-5; TRBD2 aligns across 14 bases. The CDR3 has 16 amino acids. With 3 bases clipped from V and 10 bases from J, the junction kept 10 bases outside the gene matches. Germline V gene sequence: CDR1 KGHSH, CDR2 LQKENI. The CDR3 loop is CASSPTSGTSGSYQYF. The CDR3 DNA reads TGTGCCAGCTCACCCACTTCCGGGACTAGCGGGAGCTACCAGTACTTC. The complete variable domain, with remaining parts taken from reference TRBV18 and TRBJ2-5, reads NAGVMQNPRHLVRRRGQEARLRCSPMKGHSHVYWYRQLPEEGLKFMVYLQKENIIDESGMPKERFSAEFPKEGPSILRIQQVVRGDSAAYFCASSPTSGTSGSYQYFGPGTRLLVL.

The V gene is TRBV18, the J gene TRBJ1-1, with 9 nucleotides matching TRBD1. Germline CDR1 KGHSH, CDR2 LQKENI. The CDR3 spans 14 residues. V lost 5 bases to trimming and J lost 2 bases; unmatched junction nucleotides: 3. The CDR3 sequence is CASSATGGNTEAFF. CDR3 bases: TGTGCCAGCTCAGCGACAGGGGGAAACACTGAAGCTTTCTTT.

The V and J genes are TRBV28 and TRBJ2-7, with 10 bases that match TRBD2. Germline V gives CDR1 MDHEN, CDR2 SYDVKM. V was clipped by 6 bases and J by 3 bases; unmatched bases: 8. The CDR3 spans 15 residues. The CDR3 DNA reads as TGTGCCAGCAGCTCTGCCGGGACTAGCGTCTACGAGCAGTACTTC. Translated, it gives CASSSAGTSVYEQYF.

This clone was counted a single time. The chain employs TRBV7-6 and TRBJ2-3; 7 bases are a match to TRBD2. With 2 bases clipped from V and 1 base from J, the junction kept 6 bases outside the gene matches. CDR1 is SGHVS and CDR2 is FNYEAQ in the germline V gene. The CDR3 has 16 residues. The CDR3 DNA reads as TGTGCCAGCAGCTTACGTGGACTAGGTCGCACAGATACGCAGTATTTT. Its translation is CASSLRGLGRTDTQYF. Looking up the rest from reference TRBV7-6 and TRBJ2-3 gives the full variable domain: GAGVSQSPRYKVTKRGQDVALRCDPISGHVSLYWYRQALGQGPEFLTYFNYEAQQDKSGLPNDRFSAERPEGSISTLTIQRTEQRDSAMYRCASSLRGLGRTDTQYFGPGTRLTVL.

The genes are TRBV18 and TRBJ1-3, with D tentatively TRBD1 (5 bases). This CDR3 region has 16 residues. V was trimmed by 3 bases and J by 0 bases, leaving 12 bases between them. The germline gives CDR1 KGHSH, CDR2 LQKENI. The CDR3 is CASSPNLDSSGNTIYF. CDR3 nucleotide sequence: TGTGCCAGCTCACCCAATCTCGACAGCTCTGGAAACACCATATATTTT. Drawing the rest from reference TRBV18 and TRBJ1-3, the complete variable domain is NAGVMQNPRHLVRRRGQEARLRCSPMKGHSHVYWYRQLPEEGLKFMVYLQKENIIDESGMPKERFSAEFPKEGPSILRIQQVVRGDSAAYFCASSPNLDSSGNTIYFGEGSWLTVV.

J is TRBJ2-3 and V is TRBV10-3; 8 bases agree with TRBD1. Germline CDR1 ENHRY, CDR2 SYGVKD. This CDR3 is 16 amino acids long. V lost 5 bases to trimming and J lost 6 bases; unmatched junction nucleotides: 13. The DNA for the CDR3 is TGTGCCATCAGTAACGTTGACAGGGGAGGATTGGATACGCAGTATTTT. Amino acids: CAISNVDRGGLDTQYF.

CDR3 in DNA: TGTGCCAGCAGCTTAGGACAGCCGAACACCGGGGAGCTGTTTTTT. Protein product: CASSLGQPNTGELFF. The chain couples TRBV7-2 to TRBJ2-2, with a weak D call TRBD1 (5 bases). V was trimmed by 1 base and J by 0 bases, leaving 6 bases between them. CDR1 and CDR2 from the germline V gene are SGHTA and FQGNSA. The CDR3 is made up of 15 amino acids.

The rearrangement links TRBV11-2 to TRBJ1-2; 7 bases fit TRBD1. CDR3 length: 15 residues. V lost 5 bases to trimming and J lost 0 bases; unmatched junction nucleotides: 6. Germline-derived CDR1 and CDR2 are SGHAT and FQNNGV. The CDR3, as DNA: TGTGCCAGCAGCGGGAACAGGGGATCTAACTATGGCTACACCTTC. This sequence encodes CASSGNRGSNYGYTF.

J is TRBJ2-7 and V is TRBV18, with 10 bases aligning to TRBD2. Germline loops: CDR1 KGHSH, CDR2 LQKENI. This CDR3 has 17 amino acids. J was trimmed by 0 bases and V by 6 bases; bases with no gene match: 11. The CDR3 protein is CASSPTPLAGNSYEQYF. CDR3 in DNA: TGTGCCAGCTCGCCTACCCCACTAGCGGGGAACTCCTACGAGCAGTACTTC.

This chain links TRBV5-6 with TRBJ2-7, with 9 bases matching TRBD1. This CDR3 has 14 residues. CDR1 SGHDT and CDR2 YYEEEE come from the germline V gene. As DNA, the CDR3 is TGTGCAAGTATCAGGACAGGGGATTCCTACGAGCAGTACTTC. This sequence encodes CASIRTGDSYEQYF.

This chain joins TRBV2 and TRBJ1-5, with D possibly matching TRBD1 (6 bases). This CDR3 has 15 residues. CDR1 SNHLY and CDR2 FYNNEI come from the germline V gene. Trimming left V 6 bases short and J 3 bases short, with 15 bases between. The CDR3 protein is CASRFDRTVNQPQHF. As DNA, the CDR3 is TGTGCCAGCAGATTCGACAGGACCGTCAATCAGCCCCAGCATTTT.

Concerning this clone: A read error may produce the germline difference seen at one junction end. The gene calls are TRBV2 and TRBJ1-6; D is unresolved. CDR1 is SNHLY and CDR2 is FYNNEI in the germline V gene. The CDR3 is made up of 14 amino acids. CDR3 bases: TGTGCCAGCAGTGGGGCAAATTATATTTCACCCCTCCACTTT. It specifies CASSGANYISPLHF.

The V gene is TRBV5-1, the J gene TRBJ2-2; TRBD1 agrees at 7 bases. V lost 4 bases, J lost 5 bases, and 8 bases stayed unmatched. Looked up from germline, CDR1 is SGHRS and CDR2 is YFSETQ. This CDR3 has 15 amino acids. The CDR3 loop reads CASSLQTGYTGELFF. CDR3 bases: TGCGCCAGCAGCCTCCAGACAGGGTATACCGGGGAGCTGTTTTTT.